The clone carrying this T cell receptor beta chain came up a few times. These data come from a study of blood T cell repertoires in COVID-19. Study-wide context: T cells, B-cell-depleted T cells, or PBMCs supplied cDNA or gDNA.

Sequencing was performed with immunoSEQ multiplex PCR; in TCRdb, only in-frame clones are kept and a portion is missing. The data contain under 150,000 clones, more than 80% of them singletons. Germline CDR1 reads SGHTA; CDR2 reads FQGNSA. The CDR3 runs 14 residues. V lost 1 base to trimming and J lost 3 bases, with 10 bases between them. The clonotype was recovered from a woman aged 60-70 years with active COVID-19. The V and J genes are TRBV7-2 and TRBJ2-7; no clear D. The specimen sequenced was peripheral blood. CDR3 DNA: TGTGCCAGCAGCTTAGGAGCTACCAACTACGAGCAGTACTTC. Translating it yields CASSLGATNYEQYF.